These 25 T cell receptor beta chains came from one sample sequenced in a study of blood T cell repertoires in COVID-19. Clones were sequenced by immunoSEQ multiplex PCR, and TCRdb holds only the in-frame ones, with some missing. The sample has about 340,000 clones, approximately 82% seen once; the top ten hold about 2.7%. Material: peripheral blood. Every receptor here comes from a man aged 30-40 years with active or convalescent COVID-19.

This clone was seen a single time. The chain links TRBV11-3 to TRBJ1-6; D is undetermined. This CDR3 region has 13 residues. V lost 0 bases and J lost 8, with 5 bases in between. Germline V gives CDR1 SGHNT, CDR2 YENEEA. In nucleotides, the CDR3 is TGTGCCAGCAGCTTAGACGTTGATTCACCCCTCCACTTT. Its translation is CASSLDVDSPLHF. The variable domain in full, with the rest retrieved from reference TRBV11-3 and TRBJ1-6, is EAGVVQSPRYKIIEKKQPVAFWCNPISGHNTLYWYLQNLGQGPELLIRYENEEAVDDSQLPKDRFSAERLKGVDSTLKIQPAELGDSAVYLCASSLDVDSPLHFGNGTRLTVT.

This clone was found a few times. The chain carries TRBV27 and TRBJ2-1; TRBD2 matches 7 bases. The V gene's germline CDR1 is MNHEY and CDR2 SMNVEV (reference sequence). The J segment lost 4 bases and the V segment lost 8 bases, leaving 11 bases of the junction unmatched. The CDR3 is 15 residues long. Written as DNA, the CDR3 is TGTGCCAGCCCCCTGTGGCGGGAGTTGTACAATGAGCAGTTCTTC. Amino acid sequence: CASPLWRELYNEQFF.

The rearrangement uses TRBV4-2 and TRBJ2-5; 7 nucleotides agree with TRBD2. Germline assignment: CDR1 LGHNA and CDR2 YNFKEQ. The CDR3 spans 12 residues. With V trimmed by 6 bases and J by 5 bases, 3 bases remained unmatched. The CDR3 coding sequence is TGTGCCAGCAGGGGGGGGGAGGAGACCCAGTACTTC. It translates to CASRGGEETQYF.

CDR3 region: CASSRYRGRDNRETQYF. As DNA, the CDR3 is TGTGCCAGCTCACGCTACAGGGGGCGCGATAATAGGGAGACCCAGTACTTC. The V and J genes are TRBV18 and TRBJ2-5; 9 bases fit TRBD1. V lost 4 bases, J lost 5 bases, and 14 bases stayed unmatched. Germline CDR1 KGHSH, CDR2 LQKENI. The CDR3 runs 17 residues.

The rearrangement joins TRBV29-1 to TRBJ1-4; maybe TRBD1 (5 bases). The CDR3 extends over 12 amino acids. Trimming cost V 7 bases and J 3 bases, with 9 bases left between them. Germline CDR1 and CDR2: SQVTM and ANQGSEA. The CDR3 protein is CSGGRANEKLFF. CDR3 DNA: TGCAGCGGGGGACGGGCTAATGAAAAACTGTTTTTT.

The chain employs TRBV19 and TRBJ2-1; 14 nucleotides match TRBD2. The V gene's germline CDR1 is LNHDA and CDR2 SQIVND (reference sequence). This CDR3 is 14 amino acids long. Losses at the gene ends were 9 bases for V and 7 bases for J; bases not matched to a gene: 5. The CDR3 protein is CARRGLAGVNEQFF. The CDR3 nucleotides are TGTGCCAGAAGGGGACTAGCGGGAGTTAATGAGCAGTTCTTC.

The rearrangement links TRBV10-2 to TRBJ2-3; the D gene is possibly TRBD2 (6 bases). CDR1 WSHSY and CDR2 SAAADI come from the germline V gene. V was pared by 0 bases and J by 6 bases, with 22 bases between. The CDR3 contains 18 residues. In DNA, the CDR3 is TGCGCCAGCAGTGAGTCGCCCCGGACTCTAGCGTTGCCGGATACGCAGTATTTT. This translates into CASSESPRTLALPDTQYF.

The J gene is TRBJ1-5, the V gene TRBV2; D ambiguous. The CDR3 has 13 amino acids. CDR1 SNHLY and CDR2 FYNNEI come from the germline V gene. V was shortened by 6 bases and J by 3 bases, with 9 bases between the two germline ends. This chain's CDR3 is CASRPGANQPQHF. CDR3 in DNA: TGTGCCAGCAGGCCGGGAGCCAATCAGCCCCAGCATTTT.

The V and J genes are TRBV5-5 and TRBJ2-6; a possible D gene is TRBD1 (6 bases). The CDR3 runs to 15 residues. The ends were cut back, 4 bases at V and 3 bases at J, with 11 bases in the middle. Per germline, CDR1 SGHKS and CDR2 YYEKEE (reference sequence). The CDR3 region is CASSLRGFGANVLTF. CDR3 sequence (DNA): TGTGCCAGCAGCCTCAGGGGTTTTGGGGCCAACGTCCTGACTTTC.

This clone was seen only a few times. This rearrangement joins TRBV7-2 to TRBJ2-1; TRBD2 is a possible D gene (6 bases). The V end lost 8 bases, the J end lost 7 bases, and 12 bases lay between the germline ends. Germline V gene sequence: CDR1 SGHTA, CDR2 FQGNSA. This CDR3 has 12 amino acids. The CDR3 DNA reads TGTGCCAGCTCCCGAAGCGGGAATGAGCAGTTCTTC. Translated, it gives CASSRSGNEQFF.

The chain carries TRBV2 and TRBJ2-5, with TRBD2 matching 7 bases. The CDR3 contains 14 residues. The J segment lost 1 base and the V segment lost 7 bases, leaving 6 bases of the junction unmatched. CDR1 is SNHLY and CDR2 is FYNNEI in the germline V gene. CDR3 bases: TGTGCCAGCAAGAAGACTAGCAGCCAAGAGACCCAGTACTTC. Translation: CASKKTSSQETQYF.

This sequence joins TRBV6-1 and TRBJ1-1; D not resolved. Trimming removed 2 bases from V and 1 base from J, with 8 bases in between. Germline V gene data show CDR1 as MNHNS and CDR2 as SASEGT. The CDR3 contains 14 residues. The CDR3 is CASSEYFPNTEAFF. For the CDR3, the DNA is TGTGCCAGCAGTGAATACTTTCCGAACACTGAAGCTTTCTTT.

This clone was detected only a few times. The chain joins TRBV30 to TRBJ2-7; no reliable D call. This CDR3 contains 12 residues. CDR1 is GTSNPN, CDR2 SVGIG, per germline (reference sequence). Deletions cut 0 bases from V and 4 bases from J, with 7 bases between. The chain's CDR3 is CAWSVSRYEQYF. As DNA, the CDR3 is TGTGCCTGGAGTGTGTCGCGGTACGAGCAGTACTTC.

This sequence joins TRBV11-2 and TRBJ1-1, with TRBD1 as a possible D gene (6 bases). V gave up 6 bases and J gave up 6 bases, with 20 bases separating them. The CDR3 has 15 residues. In germline, CDR1 is SGHAT, CDR2 FQNNGV. The CDR3 bases are TGTGCCAGCAGTAGAGAGGGGGGGACATATGCTGAAGCTTTCTTT. Its protein product is CASSREGGTYAEAFF.

V and J are TRBV5-1 and TRBJ2-7; 7 positions agree with TRBD1. The CDR3 extends over 14 amino acids. V was clipped by 4 bases and J by 0 bases; unmatched bases: 4. The germline CDR1 and CDR2 sequences are SGHRS and YFSETQ. The DNA for the CDR3 is TGCGCCAGCAGCGACCGGGACAGCTCCTACGAGCAGTACTTC. This sequence encodes CASSDRDSSYEQYF.

Only a few counts were recorded for this clone. V gene TRBV28 combines with J gene TRBJ2-1, with D possibly being TRBD2 (6 bases). Germline CDR1 is MDHEN and CDR2 is SYDVKM. The CDR3 extends over 13 amino acids. The V end was cut by 2 bases, the J end by 7 bases, with 9 bases between. The CDR3 is CASSLGGENEQFF. DNA of the CDR3: TGTGCCAGCAGTTTAGGCGGGGAGAATGAGCAGTTCTTC.

In its sample, this clone was seen a few times. Other nucleotide sequences in the sample specify the same CDR3. The rearrangement joins TRBV18 to TRBJ1-2; D is perhaps TRBD1 (5 bases). This CDR3 is 13 amino acids long. Trimming left V 2 bases short and J 6 bases short, with 10 bases between. Germline V gene sequence: CDR1 KGHSH, CDR2 LQKENI. The CDR3 nucleotides are TGTGCCAGCTCACCAAGAGACAGAGATGGCTACACCTTC. This sequence encodes CASSPRDRDGYTF. Full variable domain (missing parts from reference TRBV18 and TRBJ1-2): NAGVMQNPRHLVRRRGQEARLRCSPMKGHSHVYWYRQLPEEGLKFMVYLQKENIIDESGMPKERFSAEFPKEGPSILRIQQVVRGDSAAYFCASSPRDRDGYTFGSGTRLTVV.

The chain links TRBV24-1 to TRBJ1-1; possibly TRBD1 for D (5 bases). In germline, CDR1 is KGHDR, CDR2 SFDVKD. This CDR3 spans 13 amino acids. Trimming took 9 bases from V and 5 from J, leaving 15 bases between them. The CDR3 DNA reads as TGTGCCACCTCCTTAGGTGGGGCAACTGAAGCTTTCTTT. It is translated as CATSLGGATEAFF.

This clone was seen a single time. The chain links TRBV29-1 to TRBJ2-3; D not resolved. The germline V and J ends were trimmed by 1 base and 1 base, with 6 bases remaining between them. This CDR3 is built from 13 residues. From germline, CDR1 is SQVTM and CDR2 ANQGSEA. The CDR3 is CSVEASGTDTQYF. The CDR3 DNA sequence: TGCAGCGTTGAAGCGTCGGGCACAGATACGCAGTATTTT.

The V and J genes are TRBV9 and TRBJ1-4, with D possibly matching TRBD1 (5 bases). Germline lookup yields CDR1 SGDLS and CDR2 YYNGEE. This CDR3 has 15 residues. Trimming removed 3 bases at V and 8 bases at J, with 17 bases between. Here the CDR3 reads CASSAPRGEEEKLFF. CDR3 in DNA: TGTGCCAGCAGCGCTCCTCGAGGGGAGGAGGAAAAACTGTTTTTT. The entire variable domain, with the rest obtained from reference TRBV9 and TRBJ1-4, is as follows: DSGVTQTPKHLITATGQRVTLRCSPRSGDLSVYWYQQSLDQGLQFLIQYYNGEERAKGNILERFSAQQFPDLHSELNLSSLELGDSALYFCASSAPRGEEEKLFFGSGTQLSVL.

This rearrangement joins TRBV6-1 to TRBJ2-7; 7 nucleotides align to TRBD1. The CDR3 has 16 amino acids. The V and J ends lost 3 bases and 1 base, in that order; junction bases with no gene match: 9. Looked up from germline, CDR1 is MNHNS and CDR2 is SASEGT. This chain's CDR3 is CASSDPHRGRSYEQYF. The CDR3 bases are TGTGCCAGCAGTGACCCCCACAGGGGACGATCCTACGAGCAGTACTTC.

CDR3 sequence reads: CASSPGTGHQPQHF. The CDR3 DNA is TGCGCCAGCAGCCCAGGGACAGGGCATCAGCCCCAGCATTTT. The chain recombines TRBV5-1 with TRBJ1-5; 9 bases fit TRBD1. The germline V gene encodes CDR1 SGHRS and CDR2 YFSETQ. Germline trimming cut 4 bases from V and 5 bases from J; bases unmatched to any gene: 4. The CDR3 covers 14 residues.

V usage is TRBV18 and J usage is TRBJ2-3, with 7 bases lining up with TRBD1. V dropped 1 base and J dropped 2; count of bases not matched to a gene: 9. From germline, CDR1 is KGHSH and CDR2 LQKENI. The CDR3 runs 17 residues. CDR3 nucleotide sequence: TGTGCCAGCTCACCACGGGTGGACAGGACTCCCACAGATACGCAGTATTTT. Translation gives CASSPRVDRTPTDTQYF.

The chain couples TRBV28 to TRBJ2-3; 10 positions match TRBD2. V was clipped by 1 base and J by 8 bases; unmatched bases: 6. CDR1 and CDR2 from the germline V gene are MDHEN and SYDVKM. The length of the CDR3 is 15 residues. Written as DNA, the CDR3 is TGTGCCAGCAGTTTATCAGCTAGCGGGAGAGGTACGCAGTATTTT. Residues: CASSLSASGRGTQYF.

This rearrangement joins TRBV28 to TRBJ1-4; possible D gene TRBD1, 5 bases. The CDR3 has 13 amino acids. Trimming removed 6 bases from V and 14 bases from J, with 19 bases in between. The V gene's germline CDR1 is MDHEN and CDR2 SYDVKM. This chain's CDR3 is CASSHPLTRDLFF. The CDR3 nucleotides read TGTGCCAGCAGCCACCCCTTAACCAGGGATCTGTTTTTT.